This TCR beta chain was recovered during a study of blood T cell repertoires in COVID-19. Study overall: The analysed material was cDNA or gDNA that came from T cells, B-cell-depleted T cells, or PBMCs.

In terms of age and location, participants ranged from about 18 to 95 years and lived in fewer than 30 US areas. Trimming at V came to 5 bases and at J to 7 bases, leaving 8 bases not matched to a gene. CDR1 and CDR2 from the germline V gene are SEHNR and FQNEAQ (reference sequence). This CDR3 contains 15 residues. Authors' processing steps: Scientists estimated how many nucleated cells there were by amplifying reference gene primers. Generated by immunoSEQ multiplex PCR, the TCRdb table keeps only in-frame clones and is missing some. D and trimming come from the DNA, and the V and J calls and clone size come from that table. The sample lists some 290,000 clones; roughly nine tenths were seen once.

Sequencing input: PBMCs or T cells enriched from blood (not recorded which). The TCR sequence derives from a young woman who had been exposed to COVID-19. This chain uses TRBV7-9 with TRBJ1-6, with 7 bases identical to TRBD1. CDR3 loop: CASSPSGTENSPLHF. DNA of the CDR3: TGTGCCAGCAGCCCATCCGGGACAGAGAATTCACCCCTCCACTTT.